This is a list of T cell receptor beta chains from one sample in a study of cytomegalovirus exposure and HLA in healthy donors. Using immunoSEQ multiplex PCR, the repertoire was profiled, and TCRdb retains in-frame clones only, with some absent. Of under 130,000 clones listed, under 80% were seen once; the top ten hold about 9.4%. The sequencing sample was made of PBMCs. The receptors come from a woman aged 18-35 years in good health and CMV-seropositive. The CDR3 runs from the conserved cysteine through the conserved F or W. Fields, in order: J gene, V gene, clone size, D gene, CDR3 protein, CDR3 DNA. A D gene is named only where the DNA matches it firmly. A clone size is listed for some rows: how often the clone was seen (once, few, many), or a class if it is expanded.

J gene: TRBJ1-5; V gene: TRBV29-1; clone size: NA; D gene: TRBD1; CDR3 protein: CSVATGGAGNQPQHF; CDR3 DNA: TGCAGCGTTGCCACAGGGGGCGCGGGCAATCAGCCCCAGCATTTT
J gene: TRBJ1-1; V gene: TRBV11-3; clone size: NA; D gene: NA; CDR3 protein: CASSFQGTGMNTEAFF; CDR3 DNA: TGTGCCAGCAGCTTCCAGGGGACGGGGATGAACACTGAAGCTTTCTTT
J gene: TRBJ1-2; V gene: TRBV19; clone size: NA; D gene: TRBD1; CDR3 protein: CASSFGQGYGYTF; CDR3 DNA: TGTGCCAGTAGTTTCGGACAGGGTTATGGCTACACCTTC
J gene: TRBJ2-1; V gene: TRBV30; clone size: NA; D gene: TRBD2; CDR3 protein: CAWSYLAGSGEQFF; CDR3 DNA: TGTGCCTGGTCTTATCTAGCGGGAAGCGGTGAGCAGTTCTTC
J gene: TRBJ2-5; V gene: TRBV12-1; clone size: NA; D gene: NA; CDR3 protein: CASYSPPGHVETQYF; CDR3 DNA: TGTGCCAGCTACTCTCCCCCGGGACACGTGGAGACCCAGTACTTC
J gene: TRBJ1-5; V gene: TRBV2; clone size: few; D gene: TRBD1; CDR3 protein: CASSDVDRGQPQHF; CDR3 DNA: TGTGCCAGCAGTGATGTGGACAGGGGGCAGCCCCAGCATTTT
J gene: TRBJ2-7; V gene: TRBV2; clone size: NA; D gene: NA; CDR3 protein: CASNGGLEQYF; CDR3 DNA: TGTGCCAGCAACGGAGGGCTCGAGCAGTACTTC
J gene: TRBJ2-7; V gene: TRBV6-5; clone size: NA; D gene: NA; CDR3 protein: CASSPLDISSYEQYF; CDR3 DNA: TGTGCCAGCAGTCCTTTGGACATTTCCTCCTACGAGCAGTACTTC
J gene: TRBJ1-2; V gene: TRBV6-5; clone size: NA; D gene: NA; CDR3 protein: CASSPGVYGYTF; CDR3 DNA: TGTGCCAGTAGCCCGGGGGTTTATGGCTACACCTTC
J gene: TRBJ2-3; V gene: TRBV5-1; clone size: NA; D gene: TRBD1; CDR3 protein: CASSPRPGQGIITDTQYF; CDR3 DNA: TGCGCCAGCAGCCCAAGACCGGGACAGGGAATTATCACAGATACGCAGTATTTT
J gene: TRBJ1-5; V gene: TRBV28; clone size: NA; D gene: TRBD1; CDR3 protein: CASSPFLDRGRIRQPQHF; CDR3 DNA: TGTGCCAGCAGTCCTTTCTTGGACAGGGGGCGGATCCGTCAGCCCCAGCATTTT
J gene: TRBJ2-7; V gene: TRBV5-6; clone size: NA; D gene: TRBD2; CDR3 protein: CASSFPGLAYEQYF; CDR3 DNA: TGTGCCAGCAGCTTTCCGGGACTAGCCTACGAGCAGTACTTC
J gene: TRBJ1-3; V gene: TRBV6-5; clone size: NA; D gene: NA; CDR3 protein: CASKNREGGNTIYF; CDR3 DNA: TGTGCCAGCAAGAACAGGGAGGGTGGAAACACCATATATTTT
J gene: TRBJ2-3; V gene: TRBV27; clone size: NA; D gene: NA; CDR3 protein: CASSLSSSAADTQYF; CDR3 DNA: TGTGCCAGCAGTTTATCTTCTAGCGCGGCAGATACGCAGTATTTT
J gene: TRBJ1-5; V gene: TRBV27; clone size: NA; D gene: TRBD1; CDR3 protein: CASSLTGGTGQPQHF; CDR3 DNA: TGTGCCAGCAGCCTAACAGGGGGCACCGGTCAGCCCCAGCATTTT
J gene: TRBJ1-5; V gene: TRBV7-3; clone size: NA; D gene: NA; CDR3 protein: CASSSSWAPRNQPQHF; CDR3 DNA: TGTGCCAGCTCATCTTCCTGGGCCCCCCGAAATCAGCCCCAGCATTTT
J gene: TRBJ1-3; V gene: TRBV5-5; clone size: NA; D gene: NA; CDR3 protein: CASSFREGDTIYF; CDR3 DNA: TGTGCCAGCAGCTTCAGGGAGGGAGACACCATATATTTT
J gene: TRBJ2-7; V gene: TRBV7-2; clone size: NA; D gene: TRBD1; CDR3 protein: CASSSTGEQQYF; CDR3 DNA: TGTGCCAGCAGCTCCACAGGGGAACAGCAGTACTTC
J gene: TRBJ2-5; V gene: TRBV6-5; clone size: NA; D gene: NA; CDR3 protein: CASSYLRGMGQETQYF; CDR3 DNA: TGTGCCAGCAGTTACCTACGGGGGATGGGACAAGAGACCCAGTACTTC
J gene: TRBJ2-3; V gene: TRBV5-1; clone size: NA; D gene: TRBD2; CDR3 protein: CASSRTSGSTDTQYF; CDR3 DNA: TGCGCCAGCAGCAGGACTAGCGGGAGCACAGATACGCAGTATTTT
J gene: TRBJ2-7; V gene: TRBV7-8; clone size: NA; D gene: NA; CDR3 protein: CASSLWASSYEQYF; CDR3 DNA: TGTGCCAGCAGCTTATGGGCGTCCTCCTACGAGCAGTACTTC
J gene: TRBJ2-4; V gene: TRBV15; clone size: NA; D gene: TRBD2; CDR3 protein: CATSRDKSGTQTERERAKNIQYF; CDR3 DNA: TGTGCCACCAGCAGAGATAAATCGGGGACACAAACCGAGCGGGAGCGAGCCAAAAACATTCAGTACTTC